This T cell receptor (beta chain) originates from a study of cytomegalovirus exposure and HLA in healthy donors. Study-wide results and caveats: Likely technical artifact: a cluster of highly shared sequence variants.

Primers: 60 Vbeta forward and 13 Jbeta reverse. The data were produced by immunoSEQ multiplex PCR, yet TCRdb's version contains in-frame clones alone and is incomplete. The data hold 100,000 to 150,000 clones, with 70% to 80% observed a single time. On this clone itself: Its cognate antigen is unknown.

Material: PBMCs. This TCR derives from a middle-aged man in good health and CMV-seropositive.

DNA for the CDR3: TGCAGCGGTTTTAAAGGGGACACTGAAGCTTTCTTT. It is translated as CSGFKGDTEAFF. V and J are TRBV29-1 and TRBJ1-1; possible D gene TRBD1, 5 bases. V dropped 7 bases and J dropped 3 bases, with 12 bases sitting between them. This CDR3 spans 12 amino acids. The germline gives CDR1 SQVTM, CDR2 ANQGSEA.